These T cell receptor beta chains were read from a single sample in a study of T cell changes during pregnancy in multiple sclerosis. Method: immunoSEQ multiplex PCR; TCRdb's copy keeps in-frame clones and lacks some. This sample has about 20,000 clones; around nine tenths occur once, and the top ten carry 20%. The material was CD8+ T cells from peripheral blood mononuclear cells, obtained after pregnancy. Source of these receptors: a female donor in good health, enrolled as a control in a pregnancy study. Both conserved end residues are part of each CDR3. A D gene is named only where the DNA matches it firmly. Clone size is not always given. Where it is, it says once, few, many or a class for expanded clones.

>-|-|TRBJ1-2|16|TRBV19
CASSIDGGALNYGYTF
TGTGCCAGTAGTATAGACGGGGGGGCTCTAAACTATGGCTACACCTTC
>-|-|TRBJ2-7|15|TRBV5-6
CASRFTGTGRYEQYF
TGTGCCAGCAGGTTCACCGGGACTGGGCGCTACGAGCAGTACTTC
>TRBD1|once|TRBJ2-7|12|TRBV6-5
CASSLGQSEQYF
TGTGCCAGCAGCTTGGGACAGAGCGAGCAGTACTTC
>TRBD2|-|TRBJ2-7|14|TRBV7-6
CASSFWPSGYEQYF
TGTGCCAGCAGCTTTTGGCCTAGCGGCTACGAGCAGTACTTC
>-|-|TRBJ1-1|14|TRBV6-5
CASSYSRLNTEAFF
TGTGCCAGCAGTTACTCCAGATTGAACACTGAAGCTTTCTTT
>-|-|TRBJ2-1|14|TRBV7-9
CASRTGSSYNEQFF
TGTGCCAGCAGAACAGGGAGCTCCTACAATGAGCAGTTCTTC
>-|once|TRBJ1-1|16|TRBV19
CASSIDEESMNTEAFF
TGTGCCAGTAGTATAGATGAGGAATCGATGAACACTGAAGCTTTCTTT
>TRBD1|medium-sized|TRBJ1-5|14|TRBV7-2
CASSSDRVGQPQHF
TGTGCCAGCAGTTCTGACAGGGTCGGTCAGCCCCAGCATTTT
>-|-|TRBJ1-4|16|TRBV6-5
CASSYFPEREGEKLFF
TGTGCCAGCAGTTACTTTCCAGAAAGGGAGGGTGAAAAACTGTTTTTT
>TRBD1|-|TRBJ1-1|13|TRBV6-1
CATPPGGNTEAFF
TGTGCCACCCCCCCAGGGGGGAACACTGAAGCTTTCTTT
>TRBD2|-|TRBJ2-5|16|TRBV13
CASSDRLAGPQETQYF
TGTGCCAGCAGCGACCGACTAGCGGGACCGCAAGAGACCCAGTACTTC
>-|-|TRBJ2-7|13|TRBV13
CASSLLQSYEQYF
TGTGCCAGCAGCTTACTACAGAGCTACGAGCAGTACTTC
>-|-|TRBJ2-7|13|TRBV11-2
CASSLGYRVEQYF
TGTGCCAGCAGCTTAGGGTACAGGGTCGAGCAGTACTTC
>TRBD1|-|TRBJ1-2|15|TRBV6-4
CASRAGTGESGGYTF
TGTGCCAGCAGGGCAGGGACAGGGGAGTCTGGTGGCTACACCTTC
>-|-|TRBJ1-1|11|TRBV2
CARQVNSEAFF
TGTGCCAGGCAAGTAAACAGTGAAGCTTTCTTT
>TRBD1|-|TRBJ1-5|15|TRBV6-5
CASSLGTGAYQPQHF
TGTGCCAGCAGCCTCGGGACAGGGGCGTATCAGCCCCAGCATTTT
>TRBD2|-|TRBJ2-3|16|TRBV7-6
CASSPRGSGSTDTQYF
TGTGCCAGCAGCCCTCGGGGTAGCGGGAGCACAGATACGCAGTATTTT
>TRBD1|-|TRBJ1-2|16|TRBV10-1
CASSERRTGPHSGYTF
TGCGCCAGCAGTGAGCGAAGGACAGGGCCCCATTCTGGCTACACCTTC
>-|-|TRBJ2-7|14|TRBV4-3
CASSQDVHPLEQYF
TGCGCCAGCAGCCAAGACGTGCATCCACTCGAGCAGTACTTC
>TRBD2|-|TRBJ2-7|14|TRBV5-5
CASSLIAGGYEQYF
TGTGCCAGCAGCTTAATAGCGGGAGGGTACGAGCAGTACTTC
>TRBD2|-|TRBJ2-1|19|TRBV9
CASSGKPGTSGGTYNEQFF
TGTGCCAGCAGCGGTAAGCCCGGGACTAGCGGGGGGACCTACAATGAGCAGTTCTTC
>-|-|TRBJ2-7|13|TRBV19
CASNSQGDYEQYF
TGTGCCAGTAACTCACAGGGTGACTACGAGCAGTACTTC
>-|-|TRBJ1-1|13|TRBV6-6
CASSLTGKTEAFF
TGTGCCAGCAGTCTAACAGGGAAAACTGAAGCTTTCTTT
>-|-|TRBJ1-2|14|TRBV27
CASSPRGGVYGYTF
TGTGCCAGCAGTCCCAGAGGGGGAGTCTATGGCTACACCTTC
>-|-|TRBJ2-7|11|TRBV30
CAWSRGYEQYF
TGTGCCTGGAGCCGGGGTTACGAGCAGTACTTC
>TRBD1|-|TRBJ1-2|15|TRBV29-1
CSVGNGGTGGDGYTF
TGCAGCGTTGGCAATGGGGGGACAGGGGGCGATGGCTACACCTTC
>TRBD1|once|TRBJ2-5|12|TRBV10-3
CAIGTDKETQYF
TGTGCCATCGGGACAGACAAAGAGACCCAGTACTTC
>-|-|TRBJ1-1|15|TRBV2
CASNPGGAPNTEAFF
TGTGCCAGCAATCCGGGAGGAGCTCCGAACACTGAAGCTTTCTTT
>-|-|TRBJ1-1|15|TRBV4-3
CASSQDVRGATEAFF
TGCGCCAGCAGCCAAGATGTGCGGGGGGCCACTGAAGCTTTCTTT
>-|once|TRBJ2-1|15|TRBV21-1
CASSSRLAGDNEQFF
TGTGCCAGCAGCTCCCGACTAGCGGGGGACAATGAGCAGTTCTTC
>TRBD2|-|TRBJ2-3|18|TRBV9
CASRTGTSGSGSTDTQYF
TGTGCCAGCAGGACCGGGACTAGCGGGAGTGGGAGCACAGATACGCAGTATTTT
>TRBD2|once|TRBJ2-5|15|TRBV2
CASWGASGGKETQYF
TGTGCCAGTTGGGGGGCTAGCGGGGGTAAAGAGACCCAGTACTTC
>TRBD1|-|TRBJ1-1|12|TRBV30
CARRDRNTEAFF
TGTGCCCGCCGGGACAGAAACACTGAAGCTTTCTTT
>-|-|TRBJ1-2|13|TRBV9
CASSATGNYGYTF
TGTGCCAGCAGCGCGACGGGGAATTATGGCTACACCTTC
>-|-|TRBJ2-3|12|TRBV13
CASTGSTDTQYF
TGTGCCAGCACCGGGAGCACAGATACGCAGTATTTT
>-|-|TRBJ2-2|14|TRBV2
CASSDSPGTGELFF
TGTGCCAGCAGTGACTCGCCGGGCACCGGGGAGCTGTTTTTT
>-|-|TRBJ1-1|15|TRBV30
CAWSVVFGRNTEAFF
TGTGCCTGGAGTGTAGTGTTTGGGAGGAACACTGAAGCTTTCTTT
>-|-|TRBJ2-7|14|TRBV5-1
CASSFLERSYEQYF
TGCGCCAGCAGCTTCCTGGAGCGCTCCTACGAGCAGTACTTC
>TRBD2|-|TRBJ2-3|15|TRBV6-1
CASSGGLAGADTQYF
TGTGCCAGCAGTGGAGGGCTAGCGGGCGCCGATACGCAGTATTTT
>TRBD1|few|TRBJ1-1|17|TRBV19
CASSIQDRGSWGTEAFF
TGTGCCAGTAGTATCCAGGACAGGGGGTCCTGGGGCACTGAAGCTTTCTTT
>TRBD2|-|TRBJ2-1|15|TRBV13
CASSNSGAQYNEQFF
TGTGCCAGCAGCAATAGCGGGGCCCAATACAATGAGCAGTTCTTC
>TRBD1|-|TRBJ1-4|14|TRBV2
CASTTTGRGEKLFF
TGTGCCAGCACTACGACAGGGCGGGGTGAAAAACTGTTTTTT
>-|-|TRBJ2-4|16|TRBV7-9
CASSPEGGIGKNIQYF
TGTGCCAGCAGCCCCGAAGGGGGAATTGGCAAAAACATTCAGTACTTC